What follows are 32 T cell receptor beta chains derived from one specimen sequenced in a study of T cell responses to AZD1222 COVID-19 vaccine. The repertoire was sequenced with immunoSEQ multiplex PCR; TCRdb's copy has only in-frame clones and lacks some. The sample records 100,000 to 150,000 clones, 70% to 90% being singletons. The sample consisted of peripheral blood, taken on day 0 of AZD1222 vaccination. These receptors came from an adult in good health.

CDR3 in amino acids: CATPPGTSGRSRDTQYF. CDR3 bases: TGTGCCACCCCACCAGGGACTAGCGGGAGGTCGAGAGATACGCAGTATTTT. This chain joins TRBV19 and TRBJ2-3; 15 bases agree with TRBD2. This CDR3 has 17 amino acids. The ends lost 10 bases at V and 5 bases at J; junction bases unmatched: 13. Germline V gives CDR1 LNHDA, CDR2 SQIVND (reference sequence).

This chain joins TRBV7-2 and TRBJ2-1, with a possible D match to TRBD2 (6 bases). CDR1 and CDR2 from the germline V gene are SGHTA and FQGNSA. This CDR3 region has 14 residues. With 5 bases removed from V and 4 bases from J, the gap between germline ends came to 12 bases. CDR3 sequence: CASSRRDSYNEQFF. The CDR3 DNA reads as TGTGCCAGCAGCCGCCGGGACTCTTACAATGAGCAGTTCTTC.

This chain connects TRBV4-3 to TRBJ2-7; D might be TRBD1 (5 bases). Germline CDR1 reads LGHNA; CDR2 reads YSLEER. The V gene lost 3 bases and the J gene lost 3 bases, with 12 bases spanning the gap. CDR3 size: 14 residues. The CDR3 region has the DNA TGCGCCAGCAGCCAGGCTACTCAGGGCTACGAGCAGTACTTC. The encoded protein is CASSQATQGYEQYF.

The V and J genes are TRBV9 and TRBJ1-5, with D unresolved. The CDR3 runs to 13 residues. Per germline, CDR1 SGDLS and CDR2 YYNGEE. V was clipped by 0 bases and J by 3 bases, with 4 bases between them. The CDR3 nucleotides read TGTGCCAGCAGCGTAGCTGACAATCAGCCCCAGCATTTT. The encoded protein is CASSVADNQPQHF.

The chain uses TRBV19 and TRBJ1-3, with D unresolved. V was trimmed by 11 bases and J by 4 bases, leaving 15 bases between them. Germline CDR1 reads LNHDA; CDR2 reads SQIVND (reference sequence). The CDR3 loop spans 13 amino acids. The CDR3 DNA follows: TGTGCCTCAGCCGCTCAGGTCGGAAACACCATATATTTT. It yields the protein CASAAQVGNTIYF.

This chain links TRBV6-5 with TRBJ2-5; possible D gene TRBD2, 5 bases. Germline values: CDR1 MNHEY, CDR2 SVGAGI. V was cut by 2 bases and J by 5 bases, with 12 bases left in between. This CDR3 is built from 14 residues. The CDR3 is CASSYRGSGETQYF. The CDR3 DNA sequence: TGTGCCAGCAGTTACCGCGGGTCGGGTGAGACCCAGTACTTC.

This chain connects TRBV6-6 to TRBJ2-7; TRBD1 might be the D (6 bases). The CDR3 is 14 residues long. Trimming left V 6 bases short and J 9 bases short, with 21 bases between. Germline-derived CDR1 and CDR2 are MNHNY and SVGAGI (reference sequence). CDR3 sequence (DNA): TGTGCCAGCAGCTTACAGGGAAGCCTAATCGGGCAGTACTTC. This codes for CASSLQGSLIGQYF.

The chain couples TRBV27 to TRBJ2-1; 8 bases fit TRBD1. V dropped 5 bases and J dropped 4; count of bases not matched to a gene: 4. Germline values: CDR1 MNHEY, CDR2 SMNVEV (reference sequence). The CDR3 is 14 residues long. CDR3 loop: CASSNRGEYNEQFF. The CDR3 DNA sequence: TGTGCCAGCAGTAACAGGGGGGAGTACAATGAGCAGTTCTTC.

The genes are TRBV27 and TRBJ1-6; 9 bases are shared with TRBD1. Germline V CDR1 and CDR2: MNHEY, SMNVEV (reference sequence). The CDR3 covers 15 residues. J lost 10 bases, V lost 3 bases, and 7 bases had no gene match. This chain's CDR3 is CASSFSGTGFSPLHF. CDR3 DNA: TGTGCCAGCAGTTTCTCCGGGACAGGGTTCTCACCCCTCCACTTT.

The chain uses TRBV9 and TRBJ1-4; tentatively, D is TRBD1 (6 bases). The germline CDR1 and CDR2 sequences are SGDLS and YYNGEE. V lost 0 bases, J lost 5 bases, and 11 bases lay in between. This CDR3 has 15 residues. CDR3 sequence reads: CASSVEGGRNEKLFF. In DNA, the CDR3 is TGTGCCAGCAGCGTAGAGGGGGGGAGGAATGAAAAACTGTTTTTT.

In DNA, the CDR3 is TGTGCCAGCAGCGGGGGGACAGGGGTTAATGGCTACACCTTC. It encodes CASSGGTGVNGYTF. The chain combines TRBV7-8 with TRBJ1-2; 10 bases are a match to TRBD1. Losses at the gene ends were 5 bases for V and 6 bases for J; bases not matched to a gene: 6. The CDR3 length is 14 residues. The germline V gene encodes CDR1 SGHVS and CDR2 FQNEAQ.

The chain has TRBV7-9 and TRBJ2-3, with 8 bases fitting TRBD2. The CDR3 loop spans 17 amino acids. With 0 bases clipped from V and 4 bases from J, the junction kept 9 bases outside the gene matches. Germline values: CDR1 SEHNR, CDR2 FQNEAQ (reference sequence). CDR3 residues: CASSLAGPSGWPDTQYF. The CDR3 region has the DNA TGTGCCAGCAGCTTAGCGGGGCCTAGCGGGTGGCCAGATACGCAGTATTTT.

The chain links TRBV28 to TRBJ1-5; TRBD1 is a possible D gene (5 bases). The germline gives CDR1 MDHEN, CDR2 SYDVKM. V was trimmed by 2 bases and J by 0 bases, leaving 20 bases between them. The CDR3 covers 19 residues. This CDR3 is CASSLKGWGGSDSNQPQHF. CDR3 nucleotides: TGTGCCAGCAGTTTAAAAGGCTGGGGGGGGAGTGATAGCAATCAGCCCCAGCATTTT.

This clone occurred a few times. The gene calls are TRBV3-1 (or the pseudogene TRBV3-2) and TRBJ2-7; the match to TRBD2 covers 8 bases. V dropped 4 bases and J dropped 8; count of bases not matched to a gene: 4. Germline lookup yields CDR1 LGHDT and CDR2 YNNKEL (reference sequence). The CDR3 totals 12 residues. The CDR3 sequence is CASSPSGSQQYF. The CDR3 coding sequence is TGTGCCAGCAGCCCGAGCGGGAGTCAGCAGTACTTC.

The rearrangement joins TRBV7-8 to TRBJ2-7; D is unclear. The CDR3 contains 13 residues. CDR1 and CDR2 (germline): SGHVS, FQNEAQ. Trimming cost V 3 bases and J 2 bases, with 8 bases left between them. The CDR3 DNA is TGTGCCAGCAGCTTCCCCACCCCCTACGAGCAGTACTTC. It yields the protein CASSFPTPYEQYF.

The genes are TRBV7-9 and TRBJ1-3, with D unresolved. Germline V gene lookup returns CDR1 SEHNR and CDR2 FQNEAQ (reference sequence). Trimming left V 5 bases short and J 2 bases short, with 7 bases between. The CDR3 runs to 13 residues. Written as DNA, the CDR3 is TGTGCCAGCAGCCCCGCTGCTGGAAACACCATATATTTT. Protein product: CASSPAAGNTIYF.

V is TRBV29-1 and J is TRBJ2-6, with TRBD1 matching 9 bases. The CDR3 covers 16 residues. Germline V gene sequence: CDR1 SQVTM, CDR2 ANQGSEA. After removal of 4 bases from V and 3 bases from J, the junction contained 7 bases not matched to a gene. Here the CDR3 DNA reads TGCAGCGTTGTAGTACAGGGGGCGATTGGGGCCAACGTCCTGACTTTC. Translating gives CSVVVQGAIGANVLTF.

This CDR3 reads CASSFRSSYEQYF. CDR3 sequence (DNA): TGTGCCAGCAGCTTCAGGAGCTCCTACGAGCAGTACTTC. The chain joins TRBV11-1 to TRBJ2-7; no reliable D call. Germline V gives CDR1 SGHAT, CDR2 FQDESV (reference sequence). V was trimmed by 3 bases and J by 0 bases, leaving 6 bases between them. The CDR3 contains 13 residues.

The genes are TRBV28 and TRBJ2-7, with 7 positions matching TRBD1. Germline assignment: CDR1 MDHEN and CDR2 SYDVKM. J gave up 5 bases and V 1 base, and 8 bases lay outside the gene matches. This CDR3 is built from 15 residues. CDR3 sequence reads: CASSLYDAGTDEQYF. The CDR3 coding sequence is TGTGCCAGCAGTTTATACGACGCAGGGACAGACGAGCAGTACTTC. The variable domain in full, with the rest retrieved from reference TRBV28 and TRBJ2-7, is DVKVTQSSRYLVKRTGEKVFLECVQDMDHENMFWYRQDPGLGLRLIYFSYDVKMKEKGDIPEGYSVSREKKERFSLILESASTNQTSMYLCASSLYDAGTDEQYFGPGTRLTVT.

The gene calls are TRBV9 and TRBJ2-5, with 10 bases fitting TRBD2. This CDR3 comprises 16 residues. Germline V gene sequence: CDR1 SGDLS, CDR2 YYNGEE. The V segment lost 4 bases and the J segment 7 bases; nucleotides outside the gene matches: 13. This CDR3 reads CASSPRASGSVGTQYF. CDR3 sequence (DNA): TGTGCCAGCAGCCCGAGGGCTAGCGGGAGTGTTGGGACCCAGTACTTC.

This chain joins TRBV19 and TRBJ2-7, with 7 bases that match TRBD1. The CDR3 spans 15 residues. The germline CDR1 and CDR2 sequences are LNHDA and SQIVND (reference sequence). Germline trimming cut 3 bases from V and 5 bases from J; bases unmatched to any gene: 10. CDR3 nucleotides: TGTGCCAGTAGTATGGTCCACAGGGGATGCGACGAGCAGTACTTC. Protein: CASSMVHRGCDEQYF.

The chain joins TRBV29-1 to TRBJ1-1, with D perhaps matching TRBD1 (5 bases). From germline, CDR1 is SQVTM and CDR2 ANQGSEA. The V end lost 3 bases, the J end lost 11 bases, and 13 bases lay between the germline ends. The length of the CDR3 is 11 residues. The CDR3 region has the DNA TGCAGCGTTGATGGGGGAAGTGAGGCTTTCTTT. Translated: CSVDGGSEAFF.

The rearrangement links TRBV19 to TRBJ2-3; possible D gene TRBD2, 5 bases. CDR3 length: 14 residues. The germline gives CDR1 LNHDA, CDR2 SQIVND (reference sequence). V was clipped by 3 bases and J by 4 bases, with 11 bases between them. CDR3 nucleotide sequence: TGTGCCAGTAGTATCGGAGAAGCGGCAGATACGCAGTATTTT. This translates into CASSIGEAADTQYF. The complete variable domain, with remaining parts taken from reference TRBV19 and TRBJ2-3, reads DGGITQSPKYLFRKEGQNVTLSCEQNLNHDAMYWYRQDPGQGLRLIYYSQIVNDFQKGDIAEGYSVSREKKESFPLTVTSAQKNPTAFYLCASSIGEAADTQYFGPGTRLTVL.

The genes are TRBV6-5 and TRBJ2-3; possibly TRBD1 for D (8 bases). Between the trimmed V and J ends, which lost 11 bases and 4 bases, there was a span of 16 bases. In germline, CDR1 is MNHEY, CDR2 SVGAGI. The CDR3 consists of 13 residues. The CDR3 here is CAGGDRSPDTQYF. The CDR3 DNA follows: TGTGCCGGGGGGGACAGGTCCCCAGATACGCAGTATTTT.

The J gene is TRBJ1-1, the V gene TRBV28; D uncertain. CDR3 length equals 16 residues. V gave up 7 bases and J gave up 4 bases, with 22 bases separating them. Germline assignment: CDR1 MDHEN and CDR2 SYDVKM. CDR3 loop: CASTISRLVRGTEAFF. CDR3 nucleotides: TGTGCCAGCACCATTTCCCGTCTAGTTCGGGGCACTGAAGCTTTCTTT. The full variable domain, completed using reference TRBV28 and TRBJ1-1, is DVKVTQSSRYLVKRTGEKVFLECVQDMDHENMFWYRQDPGLGLRLIYFSYDVKMKEKGDIPEGYSVSREKKERFSLILESASTNQTSMYLCASTISRLVRGTEAFFGQGTRLTVV.

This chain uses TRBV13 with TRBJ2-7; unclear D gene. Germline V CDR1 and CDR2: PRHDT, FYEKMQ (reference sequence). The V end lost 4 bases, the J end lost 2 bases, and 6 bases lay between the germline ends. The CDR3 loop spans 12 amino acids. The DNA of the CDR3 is TGTGCCAGCAGCTCCCTCACCTACGAGCAGTACTTC. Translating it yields CASSSLTYEQYF.

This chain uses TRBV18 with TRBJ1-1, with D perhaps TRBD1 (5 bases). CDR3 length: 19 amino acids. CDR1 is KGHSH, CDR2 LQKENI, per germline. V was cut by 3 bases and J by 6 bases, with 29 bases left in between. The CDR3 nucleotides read TGTGCCAGCTCACCTCAGACAAGGGGCACAAATGCCCCTTCGTCTGAAGCTTTCTTT. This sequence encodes CASSPQTRGTNAPSSEAFF.

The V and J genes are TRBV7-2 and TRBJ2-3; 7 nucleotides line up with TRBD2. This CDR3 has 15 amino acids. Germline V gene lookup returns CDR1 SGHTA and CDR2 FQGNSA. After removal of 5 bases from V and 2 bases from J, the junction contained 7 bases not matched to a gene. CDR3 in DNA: TGTGCCAGCAGCACCGCTAGCGGAACCACAGATACGCAGTATTTT. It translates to CASSTASGTTDTQYF.

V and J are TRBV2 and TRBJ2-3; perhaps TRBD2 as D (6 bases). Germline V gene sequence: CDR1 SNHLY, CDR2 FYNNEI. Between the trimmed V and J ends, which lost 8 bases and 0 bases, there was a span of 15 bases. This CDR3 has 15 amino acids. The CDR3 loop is CASSTGDPSTDTQYF. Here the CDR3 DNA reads TGTGCCAGCTCCACGGGAGATCCTAGCACAGATACGCAGTATTTT.

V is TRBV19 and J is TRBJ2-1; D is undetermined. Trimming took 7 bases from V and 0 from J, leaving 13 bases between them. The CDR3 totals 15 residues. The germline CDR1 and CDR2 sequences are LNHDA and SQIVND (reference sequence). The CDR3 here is CASIRTGSSYNEQFF. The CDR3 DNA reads TGTGCCAGTATTCGGACCGGAAGCTCCTACAATGAGCAGTTCTTC.

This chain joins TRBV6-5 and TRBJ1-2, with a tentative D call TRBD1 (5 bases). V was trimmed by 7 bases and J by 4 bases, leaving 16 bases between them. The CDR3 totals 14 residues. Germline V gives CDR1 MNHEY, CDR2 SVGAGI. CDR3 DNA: TGTGCCAGCAATTCCCAGGGCGCCTCCTATGGCTACACCTTC. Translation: CASNSQGASYGYTF.

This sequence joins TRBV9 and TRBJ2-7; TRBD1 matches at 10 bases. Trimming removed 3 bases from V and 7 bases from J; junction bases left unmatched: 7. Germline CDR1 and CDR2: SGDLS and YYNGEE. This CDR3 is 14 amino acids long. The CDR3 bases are TGTGCCAGCAGCGCACGGGACAGGGGTTGGGAGCAGTACTTC. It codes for CASSARDRGWEQYF.